The clone carrying this T cell receptor (beta chain) was seen repeatedly, ten times or more. This record belongs to a study of T cells in Graves' hyperthyroidism and ophthalmopathy. From RNA transcripts, TCR beta CDR3 regions were amplified. A first-round RT-PCR of the TCR CDR3 used the HTBI primer set. TCRdb itself ran the multiplex PCR reads through MiXCR, one entry per CDR3 protein. Of fewer than 500,000 distinct CDR3 sequences listed, about 14% were seen once; the top ten hold about 19%. Diagnosing involved the use of clinical symptoms, serum thyroxine and TRAb, thyroid ultrasound and orbital computed tomography. The V gene's germline CDR1 is SGHTA and CDR2 FQGNSA. After removal of 6 bases from V and 0 bases from J, the junction contained 5 bases not matched to a gene. The CDR3 covers 15 residues.

Sequenced sample: blood. The chain has TRBV7-2 and TRBJ2-7; 10 nucleotides align to TRBD2. This receptor was identified in a woman in her twenties or thirties with Graves' ophthalmopathy. CDR3 residues: CASRPSGGASYEQYF. The CDR3 region has the DNA TGTGCCAGCAGACCCAGCGGGGGGGCCTCCTACGAGCAGTACTTC.